The rows below give T cell receptor beta chains drawn from one sample of a study of blood T cell repertoires in COVID-19. Produced via immunoSEQ multiplex PCR; TCRdb's table is partial and in-frame only. The sample lists 110,000 or so clones; 70% to 90% were seen once. Sample: peripheral blood. The source of these receptors is an older woman who had recovered from COVID-19. CDR3s include the opening cysteine and the closing phenylalanine or tryptophan. Each record gives: V gene, D gene, CDR3 protein. A D gene is named only where the DNA matches it firmly.

V: TRBV4-3
D: TRBD2
CDR3: CASSQEVIRTSGYNEQFF

V: TRBV18
D: TRBD1
CDR3: CASSLGQGVYNSPLHF

V: TRBV7-2
D: .
CDR3: CASSLGAQGRGAFF

V: TRBV5-5
D: .
CDR3: CASALTRPPYEQYF

V: TRBV5-1
D: .
CDR3: CASSFGGPYGYTF

V: TRBV27
D: TRBD2
CDR3: CASSERGGTDTQYF

V: TRBV6-2/TRBV6-3
D: TRBD2
CDR3: CASSTQRGRTYNEQFF

V: TRBV18
D: TRBD1
CDR3: CASSPGQGVPDYSGANVLTF

V: TRBV2
D: TRBD2
CDR3: CASSVPGTSGRSWSYEQYF

V: TRBV13
D: .
CDR3: CASSFRGWDQPQHF

V: TRBV11-1
D: TRBD2
CDR3: CASSLDWGGDEQFF

V: TRBV29-1
D: .
CDR3: CSAPGDYGYTF

V: TRBV19
D: .
CDR3: CASSNGGEKLFF

V: TRBV5-6
D: .
CDR3: CASSLSDQPQHF

V: TRBV5-4
D: TRBD2
CDR3: CASSLVISGTSTDTQYF

V: TRBV6-5
D: .
CDR3: CASSPRQSYGYTF